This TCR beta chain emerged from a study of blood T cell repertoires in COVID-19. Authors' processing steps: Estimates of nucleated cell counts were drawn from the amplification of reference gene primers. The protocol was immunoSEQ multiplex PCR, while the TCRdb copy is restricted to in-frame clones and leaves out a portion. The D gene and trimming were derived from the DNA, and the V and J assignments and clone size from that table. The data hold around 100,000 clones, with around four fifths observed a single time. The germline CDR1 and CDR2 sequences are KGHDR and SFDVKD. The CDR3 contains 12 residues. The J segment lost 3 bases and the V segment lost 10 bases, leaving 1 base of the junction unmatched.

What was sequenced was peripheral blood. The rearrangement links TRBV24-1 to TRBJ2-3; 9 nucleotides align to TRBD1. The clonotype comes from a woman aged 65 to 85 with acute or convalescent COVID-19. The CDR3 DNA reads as TGTGCCACGGGGACAGGGACAGATACGCAGTATTTT. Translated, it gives CATGTGTDTQYF.